This T cell receptor (beta chain) was obtained from a study of blood T cells in healthy people across ages. Overall study results and limits: Researchers said unsorted PBMCs prevented a conclusive naive versus antigen-experienced comparison. Naive T cell percentage by flow cytometry tracked strongly with beta diversity.

V was shortened by 5 bases and J by 5 bases, with 10 bases between the two germline ends. This CDR3 is 13 amino acids long. Germline V CDR1 and CDR2: SNHLY, FYNNEI. As to this clonotype: The antigen is not known.

A J-beta primer mix and a sample-barcoded 5' primer were used in a second PCR of about 7 to 12 cycles. TCRdb reprocessed the 5' RACE reads via MiXCR and lists one record per CDR3 protein. The data show approximately 800,000 distinct CDR3 sequences, with around a quarter seen just once and about 2.9% held by the top ten. The same sample was also used in a study of T cells of mothers and their children.

The origin of this receptor is a boy younger than 18 in good health. The rearrangement links TRBV2 to TRBJ1-5; maybe TRBD1 (5 bases). Sample: blood. CDR3 loop: CASSSFRDQPQHF. CDR3 nucleotide sequence: TGTGCCAGCAGTTCCTTCAGGGATCAGCCCCAGCATTTT.